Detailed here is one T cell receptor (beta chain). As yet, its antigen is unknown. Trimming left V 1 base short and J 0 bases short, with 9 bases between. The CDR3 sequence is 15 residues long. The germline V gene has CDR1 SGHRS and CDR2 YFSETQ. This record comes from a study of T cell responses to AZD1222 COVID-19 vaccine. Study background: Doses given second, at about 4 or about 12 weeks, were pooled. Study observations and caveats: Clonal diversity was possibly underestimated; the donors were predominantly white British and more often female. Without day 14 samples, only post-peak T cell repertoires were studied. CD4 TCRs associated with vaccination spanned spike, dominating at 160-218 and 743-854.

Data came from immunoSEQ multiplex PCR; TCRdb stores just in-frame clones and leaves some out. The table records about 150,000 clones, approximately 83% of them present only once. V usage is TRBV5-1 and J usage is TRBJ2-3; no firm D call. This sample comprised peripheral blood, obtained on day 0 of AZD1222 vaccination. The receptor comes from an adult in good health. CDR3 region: CASSLWSASTDTQYF. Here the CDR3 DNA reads TGCGCCAGCAGCTTGTGGTCGGCTAGCACAGATACGCAGTATTTT.